The 17 T cell receptor beta chains below come from one sample, sequenced in a study of T cell repertoires in cytomegalovirus infection. These receptors have no identified antigens. Via MiXCR, TCRdb re-called the reads, giving one row per CDR3 protein. Of some 590,000 distinct CDR3 sequences listed, 40% were seen once; the top ten hold about half. The sequencing used cultured PBMCs, collected from culture after CMV antigen stimulation. These receptors all stem from a human donor in good health (CMV status not recorded). Some clones in this sample may be carry-over from other donors' samples.

This chain links TRBV7-2 with TRBJ2-1, with TRBD2 matching over 14 bases. J lost 0 bases, V lost 4 bases, and 2 bases had no gene match. This CDR3 is 17 amino acids long. Germline lookup yields CDR1 SGHTA and CDR2 FQGNSA. DNA of the CDR3: TGTGCCAGCAGCTGGACTAGCGGGGGGAGCTCCTACAATGAGCAGTTCTTC. Translating it yields CASSWTSGGSSYNEQFF.

J is TRBJ2-3 and V is TRBV27; TRBD2 might be the D (6 bases). The CDR3 totals 16 residues. Germline V gene lookup returns CDR1 MNHEY and CDR2 SMNVEV (reference sequence). V was clipped by 6 bases and J by 0 bases, with 16 bases between them. This chain's CDR3 is CASRTLGGTSTDTQYF. Here the CDR3 DNA reads TGTGCCAGCAGGACGCTGGGGGGTACTAGCACAGATACGCAGTATTTT.

This clonotype was picked up a small number of times. The genes are TRBV7-2 and TRBJ2-4; 10 nucleotides line up with TRBD2. Germline V CDR1 and CDR2: SGHTA, FQGNSA. The J segment lost 15 bases and the V segment lost 1 base, leaving 6 bases of the junction unmatched. This CDR3 comprises 13 residues. CDR3: CASSLVSGGARYF. The CDR3 coding sequence is TGTGCCAGCAGCTTAGTGAGCGGGGGGGCCCGGTACTTC.

The rearrangement joins TRBV20-1 to TRBJ2-3; D is uncertain. CDR3 length equals 15 residues. Trimming took off 3 bases at V and 3 bases at J, with 16 bases between the two ends. CDR1 is DFQATT, CDR2 SNEGSKA, per germline (reference sequence). Here the CDR3 reads CSASIGTWRTDTQYF. As DNA, the CDR3 is TGCAGTGCTAGTATTGGAACCTGGCGGACAGATACGCAGTATTTT.

The V gene is TRBV27, the J gene TRBJ1-2; D may be TRBD1 (5 bases). Trimming shortened V by 5 bases and J by 8 bases, and 15 bases separated the two germline ends. Per the germline V gene, CDR1 is MNHEY and CDR2 is SMNVEV (reference sequence). This CDR3 is 13 amino acids long. CDR3: CASSPQGLWGYTF. The CDR3 DNA sequence: TGTGCCAGCAGTCCTCAGGGTCTGTGGGGCTACACCTTC.

This clonotype was seen a few times. The V and J genes are TRBV7-6 and TRBJ1-1; D is possibly TRBD1 (5 bases). Germline V gene sequence: CDR1 SGHVS, CDR2 FNYEAQ. With 4 bases removed from V and 2 bases from J, the gap between germline ends came to 14 bases. This CDR3 has 15 residues. CDR3 amino acids: CASSSRGASNTEAFF. The CDR3 DNA sequence: TGTGCCAGCAGCTCAAGGGGCGCGTCTAACACTGAAGCTTTCTTT.

The V call is TRBV11-2, the J call TRBJ2-1, with 12 bases aligning to TRBD2. The CDR3 has 15 amino acids. From germline, CDR1 is SGHAT and CDR2 FQNNGV. Losses at the gene ends were 6 bases for V and 9 bases for J; bases not matched to a gene: 9. The CDR3: CASRSPGLAGGEQFF. CDR3 nucleotide sequence: TGTGCCAGCAGATCTCCGGGACTAGCGGGCGGTGAGCAGTTCTTC.

The V and J genes are TRBV4-1 and TRBJ2-3; possibly TRBD1 or TRBD2 for D (5 bases each). CDR3 length: 15 residues. Germline CDR1 and CDR2: MGHRA and YSYEKL. V lost 3 bases, J lost 2 bases, and 12 bases lay in between. DNA for the CDR3: TGCGCCAGCAGCCAGGGTATGGGGACCACAGATACGCAGTATTTT. Amino acids: CASSQGMGTTDTQYF.

This clonotype was observed at least ten times. This chain links TRBV7-2 with TRBJ2-1; D unresolved. Germline lookup yields CDR1 SGHTA and CDR2 FQGNSA. With 0 bases removed from V and 9 bases from J, the gap between germline ends came to 9 bases. The CDR3 extends over 13 amino acids. CDR3 in amino acids: CASSLASRGEQFF. The CDR3 region has the DNA TGTGCCAGCAGCTTAGCGTCCCGTGGTGAGCAGTTCTTC.

There are a few counts of this clonotype. The chain joins TRBV12-5 to TRBJ2-3; the D gene is possibly TRBD1 (6 bases). Trimming pared 5 bases from V and 2 bases from J, leaving 11 bases between. The germline gives CDR1 LGHNT, CDR2 FRNRAP. The CDR3 covers 14 residues. This CDR3 reads CASGLDRLTDTQYF. DNA of the CDR3: TGTGCTAGTGGTCTGGACAGACTCACAGATACGCAGTATTTT.

V and J are TRBV29-1 and TRBJ1-1, with D possibly TRBD1 on 5 matching bases. CDR3 size: 12 residues. The germline gives CDR1 SQVTM, CDR2 ANQGSEA. Trimming left V 5 bases short and J 3 bases short, with 10 bases between. CDR3 sequence: CSVWDGDTEAFF. The CDR3 coding sequence is TGCAGCGTTTGGGACGGGGACACTGAAGCTTTCTTT.

This clonotype appeared a few times. V and J are TRBV5-6 and TRBJ2-5, with TRBD1 identical over 7 bases. The CDR3 extends over 15 amino acids. J gave up 2 bases and V 0 bases, and 4 bases lay outside the gene matches. Germline CDR1 and CDR2: SGHDT and YYEEEE. The CDR3 DNA reads TGTGCCAGCAGCTTGGCGGGACAGAGTCAAGAGACCCAGTACTTC. It codes for CASSLAGQSQETQYF.

Only a few counts were recorded for this clonotype. The rearrangement joins TRBV12-3 or TRBV12-4 to TRBJ2-1; no reliable D call. The CDR3 runs 12 residues. V shed 3 bases and J shed 9 bases, with 9 bases lying between them. As DNA, the CDR3 is TGTGCCAGCAGTTTTATCCCCATTGAGCAGTTCTTC. Its translation is CASSFIPIEQFF.

This clonotype showed up just a few times. The chain recombines TRBV5-1 with TRBJ2-3; D possibly corresponds to TRBD2 (5 bases). The V gene's germline CDR1 is SGHRS and CDR2 YFSETQ. CDR3 length equals 16 residues. Trimming removed 1 base at V and 5 bases at J, with 17 bases between. In DNA form, the CDR3 reads TGCGCCAGCAGCTTGAGTGGAGGTGGCCGGGTAGATACGCAGTATTTT. Translated, it gives CASSLSGGGRVDTQYF.

The CDR3: CASSAEGNTEAFF. For the CDR3, the DNA is TGTGCCAGCAGCGCAGAGGGGAACACTGAAGCTTTCTTT. V is TRBV7-8 and J is TRBJ1-1; D is ambiguous. This CDR3 is built from 13 residues. Looked up from germline, CDR1 is SGHVS and CDR2 is FQNEAQ. V was cut by 5 bases and J by 1 base, with 8 bases left in between.

This clonotype occurred a few times. The chain combines TRBV7-2 with TRBJ2-7, with TRBD2 identical over 8 bases. Germline V CDR1 and CDR2: SGHTA, FQGNSA. The J segment lost 0 bases and the V segment lost 2 bases, leaving 6 bases of the junction unmatched. This CDR3 is 16 amino acids long. The CDR3 coding sequence is TGTGCCAGCAGCTTACGCGAGAGCGGGAGCTCCTACGAGCAGTACTTC. This translates into CASSLRESGSSYEQYF.

This clonotype was seen a few times. The chain uses TRBV28 and TRBJ1-2; 10 bases agree with TRBD1. Germline V CDR1 and CDR2: MDHEN, SYDVKM. The junction had 12 bases not matched to a gene; V was cut back by 2 bases and J by 0 bases. The CDR3 totals 19 residues. CDR3 loop: CASSLSWDRGPLANYGYTF. For the CDR3, the DNA is TGTGCCAGCAGTTTAAGTTGGGACAGGGGTCCCCTAGCTAACTATGGCTACACCTTC.